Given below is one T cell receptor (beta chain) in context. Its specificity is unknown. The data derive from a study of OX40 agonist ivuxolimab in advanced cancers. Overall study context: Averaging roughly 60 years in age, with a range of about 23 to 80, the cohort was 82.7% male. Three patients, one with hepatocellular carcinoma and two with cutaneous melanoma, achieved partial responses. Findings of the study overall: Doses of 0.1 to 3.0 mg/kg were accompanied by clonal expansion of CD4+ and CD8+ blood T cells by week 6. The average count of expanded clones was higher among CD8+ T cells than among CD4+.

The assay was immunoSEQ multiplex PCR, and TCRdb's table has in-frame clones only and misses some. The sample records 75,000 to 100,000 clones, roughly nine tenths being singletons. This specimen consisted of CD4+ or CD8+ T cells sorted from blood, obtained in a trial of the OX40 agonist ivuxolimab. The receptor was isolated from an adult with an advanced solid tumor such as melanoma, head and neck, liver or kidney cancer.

The CDR3 coding sequence is TGTGCCAGTAGTATAGCCACAGGGGGCTACGAGCAGTACTTC. Translating gives CASSIATGGYEQYF. The chain couples TRBV19 to TRBJ2-7; TRBD1 agrees at 8 bases. V lost 1 base and J lost 3; bases outside the gene matches: 2. CDR3 length: 14 residues. Per the germline V gene, CDR1 is LNHDA and CDR2 is SQIVND (reference sequence).